This TCR beta chain was identified during a study of blood T cell repertoires in COVID-19. Study-wide background: From the United States, Italy and Spain came samples of acute and convalescent COVID-19. Nucleic acid was either cDNA or gDNA, and it came from T cells, B-cell-depleted T cells, or PBMCs.

As originally analysed: How many nucleated cells were present was estimated from reference gene primer amplification. Some clones are missing from TCRdb's copy, which holds only in-frame ones; the method was immunoSEQ multiplex PCR. V and J calls and clone size come straight from that table; D and trimming were deduced from the DNA. This sample has tens of thousands of clones, with approximately 86% found just once. Germline V gene lookup returns CDR1 SGHRS and CDR2 YFSETQ. The V gene end was trimmed by 3 bases and the J gene end by 3 bases; junction bases not matched to a gene: 1. This CDR3 spans 14 amino acids.

The sequenced sample consisted of peripheral blood. This TCR derives from a man between 45 and 60 years old in a cohort sampled during active COVID-19. This chain uses TRBV5-1 with TRBJ1-4, with 8 bases matching TRBD1. This CDR3 is CASSWTGSNEKLFF. The DNA of the CDR3 is TGCGCCAGCAGCTGGACAGGGTCTAATGAAAAACTGTTTTTT.